This T cell receptor (beta chain) is drawn from a study of radiation and T cells in renal cell carcinoma. Overall study results and limits: Top tumor clonotypes rose in blood 2 weeks post-radiation, then contracted. Baseline intratumoral clonotype presence is unknown without pretreatment biopsies.

The data were produced by immunoSEQ multiplex PCR, yet TCRdb's version contains in-frame clones alone and is incomplete. In the table there are about 40,000 clones, roughly four fifths of which are singletons. This clone was observed a handful of times. The antigen is not known. Stated time point: blood 4 weeks post-SBRT, at nephrectomy. Sample treatment: 15 Gy SBRT to primary tumor, nephrectomy 4 weeks later. Nephrectomy followed 15 Gy stereotactic body radiation by 4 weeks. The tumor was a clear cell renal cell carcinoma. This CDR3 has 15 amino acids. Germline loops: CDR1 MNHEY, CDR2 SMNVEV (reference sequence). With 5 bases removed from V and 1 base from J, the gap between germline ends came to 12 bases.

This TCR came from a woman in her seventies with renal cell carcinoma. The chain couples TRBV27 to TRBJ1-5; D is unclear. The sample was blood, taken from a patient whose treatment included radiotherapy and nephrectomy. CDR3 in amino acids: CASSPLIGSNQPQHF. CDR3 coding DNA: TGTGCCAGCAGTCCTTTAATAGGGAGCAATCAGCCCCAGCATTTT.